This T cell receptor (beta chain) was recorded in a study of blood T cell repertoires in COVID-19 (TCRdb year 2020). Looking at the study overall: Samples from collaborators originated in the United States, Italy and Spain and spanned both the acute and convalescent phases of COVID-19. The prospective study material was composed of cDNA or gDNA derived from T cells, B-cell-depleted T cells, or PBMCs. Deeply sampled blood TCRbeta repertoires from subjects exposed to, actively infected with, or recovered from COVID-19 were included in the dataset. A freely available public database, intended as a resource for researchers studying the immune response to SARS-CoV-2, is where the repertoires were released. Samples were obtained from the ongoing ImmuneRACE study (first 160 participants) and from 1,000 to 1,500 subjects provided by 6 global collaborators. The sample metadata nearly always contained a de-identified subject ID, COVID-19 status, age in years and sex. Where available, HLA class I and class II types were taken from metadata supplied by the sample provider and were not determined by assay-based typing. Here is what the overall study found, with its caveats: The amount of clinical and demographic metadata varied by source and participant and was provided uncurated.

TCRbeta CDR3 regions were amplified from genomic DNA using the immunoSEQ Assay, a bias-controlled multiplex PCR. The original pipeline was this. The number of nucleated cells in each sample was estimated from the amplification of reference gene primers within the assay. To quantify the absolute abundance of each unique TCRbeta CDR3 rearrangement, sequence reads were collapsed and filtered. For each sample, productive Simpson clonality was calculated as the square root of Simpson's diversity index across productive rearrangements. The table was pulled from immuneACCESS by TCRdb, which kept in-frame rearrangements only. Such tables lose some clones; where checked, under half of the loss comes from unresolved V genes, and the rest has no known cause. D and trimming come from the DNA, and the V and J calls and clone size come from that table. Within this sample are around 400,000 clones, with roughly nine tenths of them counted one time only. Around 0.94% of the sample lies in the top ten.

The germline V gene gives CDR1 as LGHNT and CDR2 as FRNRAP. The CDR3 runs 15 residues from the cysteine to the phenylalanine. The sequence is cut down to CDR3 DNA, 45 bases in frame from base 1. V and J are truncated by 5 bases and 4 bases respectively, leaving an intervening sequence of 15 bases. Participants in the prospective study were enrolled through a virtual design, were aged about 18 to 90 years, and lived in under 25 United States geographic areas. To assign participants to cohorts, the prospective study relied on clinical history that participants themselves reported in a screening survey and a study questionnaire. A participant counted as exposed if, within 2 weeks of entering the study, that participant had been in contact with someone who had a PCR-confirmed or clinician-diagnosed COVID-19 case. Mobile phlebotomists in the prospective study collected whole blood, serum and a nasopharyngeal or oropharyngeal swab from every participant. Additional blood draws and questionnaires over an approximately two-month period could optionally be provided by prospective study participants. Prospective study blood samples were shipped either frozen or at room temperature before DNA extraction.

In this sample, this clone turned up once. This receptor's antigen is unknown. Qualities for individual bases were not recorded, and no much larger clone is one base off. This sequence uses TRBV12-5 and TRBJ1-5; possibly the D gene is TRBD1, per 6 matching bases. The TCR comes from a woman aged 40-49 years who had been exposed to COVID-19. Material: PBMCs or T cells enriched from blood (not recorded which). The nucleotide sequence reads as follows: TGTGCTAGTGGTCTAGGGACAACACTTAATCAGCCCCAGCATTTT. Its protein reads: CASGLGTTLNQPQHF.